A single sample gave rise to the 3 T cell receptor beta chains below, sequenced in a study of cytomegalovirus exposure and HLA in healthy donors. A multiplex PCR was run with 60 Vbeta primers and 13 Jbeta primers. Repertoires were generated with immunoSEQ multiplex PCR, while TCRdb's copy carries only in-frame clones and drops some. The data show about 120,000 clones, more than 75% seen once. The specimen sequenced was PBMCs. The receptors stem from a man aged 40-49 years in good health and CMV-seronegative.

The V and J genes are TRBV18 and TRBJ1-3, with D possibly matching TRBD1 (6 bases). The germline CDR1 and CDR2 sequences are KGHSH and LQKENI. CDR3 length: 14 residues. The V gene lost 3 bases and the J gene lost 6 bases, with 12 bases spanning the gap. The CDR3 spells CASSPGHRENTIYF. The CDR3 nucleotides read TGTGCCAGCTCACCGGGACACCGTGAAAACACCATATATTTT.

This chain uses TRBV10-2 with TRBJ1-3; TRBD1 aligns across 7 bases. After removal of 4 bases from V and 0 bases from J, the junction contained 0 bases not matched to a gene. CDR3 length: 14 amino acids. The germline gives CDR1 WSHSY, CDR2 SAAADI. CDR3 DNA: TGCGCCAGCAGTGGGACAGGCTCTGGAAACACCATATATTTT. This gives the protein CASSGTGSGNTIYF.

Written as DNA, the CDR3 is TGTGCCAGCAGTACAGGGGGCGCGTCAGATACGCAGTATTTT. Protein product: CASSTGGASDTQYF. The chain carries TRBV6-5 and TRBJ2-3, with 9 bases lining up with TRBD1. Germline lookup yields CDR1 MNHEY and CDR2 SVGAGI. This CDR3 is built from 14 residues. V lost 5 bases, J lost 4 bases, and 4 bases stayed unmatched.